This T cell receptor (beta chain) was sequenced in a study of blood T cell repertoires in COVID-19. Study-level information: Sources were T cells, B-cell-depleted T cells, or PBMCs; the material itself was cDNA or gDNA.

Using immunoSEQ multiplex PCR, the repertoire was profiled, and TCRdb retains in-frame clones only, with some absent. This table holds approximately 170,000 clones, 85% to 90% found once. The CDR3 length is 13 residues. Trimming cost V 9 bases and J 4 bases, with 12 bases left between them. The germline CDR1 and CDR2 sequences are KGHDR and SFDVKD. Material: peripheral blood. The J gene is TRBJ2-1, the V gene TRBV24-1, with D maybe TRBD2 (6 bases). The TCR comes from a woman older than 75 in a cohort sampled during active or convalescent COVID-19. The CDR3 sequence: CATRGGFYNEQFF. CDR3 bases: TGTGCCACCCGGGGAGGTTTTTACAATGAGCAGTTCTTC.